These 23 T cell receptor beta chains originate from one sample sequenced in a study of shared clonotypes between healthy human individuals. Sequenced by immunoSEQ multiplex PCR; TCRdb stores in-frame clones only, minus some. In the table there are about 2,200,000 clones, roughly 91% of which are singletons. Naivety among CD8 cells was defined by CD45RO negativity and positive CCR7 selection, thereby excluding terminally differentiated effector memory CD45RA+ cells. Sequencing was carried out using naive CD8+ T cells from PBMCs. These receptors were obtained from a man aged 18 to 29 in good health. Some clones in this sample may be carry-over from other donors' samples.

The chain couples TRBV15 to TRBJ1-1; possibly TRBD1 for D (5 bases). V dropped 4 bases and J dropped 3 bases, with 9 bases sitting between them. The CDR3 covers 13 residues. Germline-derived CDR1 and CDR2 are LNHNV and YYDKDF (reference sequence). The CDR3 sequence is CATSNGGYTEAFF. CDR3 coding DNA: TGTGCCACCAGCAACGGGGGGTACACTGAAGCTTTCTTT. Looking up the rest from reference TRBV15 and TRBJ1-1 gives the full variable domain: DAMVIQNPRYQVTQFGKPVTLSCSQTLNHNVMYWYQQKSSQAPKLLFHYYDKDFNNEADTPDNFQSRRPNTSFCFLDIRSPGLGDTAMYLCATSNGGYTEAFFGQGTRLTVV.

This chain joins TRBV2 and TRBJ2-7, with D perhaps TRBD1 (7 bases). The CDR3 is 16 amino acids. Per germline, CDR1 SNHLY and CDR2 FYNNEI. Trimming pared 7 bases from V and 0 bases from J, leaving 19 bases between. The CDR3 region is CASIGGGRSSSYEQYF. The DNA for the CDR3 is TGTGCCAGCATCGGAGGGGGCAGGTCCTCCTCCTACGAGCAGTACTTC.

The CDR3 DNA is TGTGCCAGCACTTCTCGTCCGGGACTAGTCCCAGATACGCAGTATTTT. The encoded protein is CASTSRPGLVPDTQYF. The rearrangement joins TRBV28 to TRBJ2-3; TRBD2 aligns across 8 bases. The ends lost 7 bases at V and 4 bases at J; junction bases unmatched: 13. This CDR3 region has 16 residues. The germline gives CDR1 MDHEN, CDR2 SYDVKM.

The rearrangement joins TRBV6-4 to TRBJ1-2; D ambiguous. Trimming left V 6 bases short and J 4 bases short, with 18 bases between. The CDR3 is 15 amino acids. The germline gives CDR1 MRHNA, CDR2 SNTAGT. The CDR3 reads CASSPSRGASYGYTF. The DNA of the CDR3 is TGTGCCAGCAGCCCGAGCCGGGGTGCAAGCTATGGCTACACCTTC.

V gene TRBV7-2 combines with J gene TRBJ1-1; 10 nucleotides align to TRBD1. This CDR3 spans 16 amino acids. V lost 0 bases and J lost 4; bases outside the gene matches: 5. CDR1 SGHTA and CDR2 FQGNSA come from the germline V gene. CDR3 DNA: TGTGCCAGCAGCTTAGCGCTATGGGACAGGGGCACTGAAGCTTTCTTT. Translated, it gives CASSLALWDRGTEAFF.

The gene calls are TRBV10-1 and TRBJ2-7, with TRBD2 identical over 15 bases. CDR3 length equals 13 residues. V lost 9 bases to trimming and J lost 7 bases; unmatched junction nucleotides: 4. Per germline, CDR1 WNHNN and CDR2 SYGVQD (reference sequence). CDR3 amino acids: CARGLAGGGEQYF. CDR3 sequence (DNA): TGCGCCAGAGGACTAGCGGGAGGGGGTGAGCAGTACTTC.

The rearrangement joins TRBV11-2 to TRBJ2-1, with 11 positions matching TRBD2. From germline, CDR1 is SGHAT and CDR2 FQNNGV. This CDR3 comprises 15 residues. Unmatched junction bases numbered 6, after V lost 5 bases and J lost 6 bases. The CDR3 spells CASSDLAGGSNEQFF. CDR3 DNA: TGTGCCAGCAGCGACCTAGCGGGAGGCTCCAATGAGCAGTTCTTC.

The chain carries TRBV19 and TRBJ1-5; D unclear. CDR3 size: 14 residues. Germline CDR1 is LNHDA and CDR2 is SQIVND (reference sequence). V was clipped by 7 bases and J by 3 bases, with 13 bases between them. The CDR3 spells CASKPGLNNQPQHF. CDR3 sequence (DNA): TGTGCCAGTAAGCCCGGGCTCAACAATCAGCCCCAGCATTTT.

This clone was picked up one time. The chain employs TRBV6-1 and TRBJ2-1, with 8 bases lining up with TRBD1. The junction had 4 bases not matched to a gene; V was cut back by 4 bases and J by 2 bases. The CDR3 consists of 15 residues. The germline CDR1 and CDR2 sequences are MNHNS and SASEGT. The CDR3 DNA sequence: TGTGCCAGCAGTGGCACGACAGGGGCCTACAATGAGCAGTTCTTC. This gives the protein CASSGTTGAYNEQFF.

About this clone: Additional DNA sequences in this sample encode the identical CDR3. The CDR3 DNA reads TGTGCCAGCAGTTTTGGGCAGTCCTCTGGAAACACCATATATTTT. It translates to CASSFGQSSGNTIYF. V usage is TRBV28 and J usage is TRBJ1-3; D uncertain. The V gene's germline CDR1 is MDHEN and CDR2 SYDVKM. The V end lost 3 bases, the J end lost 0 bases, and 9 bases lay between the germline ends. The CDR3 extends over 15 amino acids.

The V gene is TRBV6-5, the J gene TRBJ2-1, with 9 bases fitting TRBD2. The germline V gene encodes CDR1 MNHEY and CDR2 SVGAGI. J gave up 4 bases and V 6 bases, and 7 bases lay outside the gene matches. CDR3 length: 15 amino acids. The CDR3 DNA reads TGTGCCAGCAGCTATTCTAGCGGGGCTTACAATGAGCAGTTCTTC. Amino acids: CASSYSSGAYNEQFF.

The V call is TRBV27, the J call TRBJ2-7; TRBD2 is a possible D gene (6 bases). Trimming pared 6 bases from V and 0 bases from J, leaving 12 bases between. Germline V lookup: CDR1 MNHEY, CDR2 SMNVEV (reference sequence). This CDR3 spans 14 amino acids. CDR3 loop: CASSGGRSSYEQYF. CDR3 sequence (DNA): TGTGCCAGCAGCGGGGGACGGAGCTCCTACGAGCAGTACTTC.

The V call is TRBV19, the J call TRBJ1-5, with 9 positions matching TRBD1. The J segment lost 1 base and the V segment lost 11 bases, leaving 9 bases of the junction unmatched. Germline V gene lookup returns CDR1 LNHDA and CDR2 SQIVND (reference sequence). This CDR3 has 15 amino acids. CDR3: CAQGQGSLSNQPQHF. CDR3 DNA: TGTGCCCAAGGACAGGGGTCATTAAGCAATCAGCCCCAGCATTTT.

This clone showed up just once. The chain is built from TRBV7-9 and TRBJ1-2; 9 nucleotides align to TRBD1. V lost 1 base, J lost 14 bases, and 5 bases stayed unmatched. The length of the CDR3 is 12 residues. Per germline, CDR1 SEHNR and CDR2 FQNEAQ (reference sequence). CDR3 region: CASSLEAGQGTF. The CDR3 DNA reads as TGTGCCAGCAGCTTAGAAGCGGGACAGGGTACCTTC.

The rearrangement links TRBV9 to TRBJ1-1, with D unclear. This CDR3 is 15 amino acids long. The germline V and J ends were trimmed by 2 bases and 0 bases, with 11 bases remaining between them. Germline V CDR1 and CDR2: SGDLS, YYNGEE. Here the CDR3 reads CASSVTGNMNTEAFF. Written as DNA, the CDR3 is TGTGCCAGCAGCGTTACCGGAAATATGAACACTGAAGCTTTCTTT.

The V and J genes are TRBV10-3 and TRBJ2-2, with TRBD2 matching 7 bases. Germline CDR1 reads ENHRY; CDR2 reads SYGVKD. The J segment lost 4 bases and the V segment lost 0 bases, leaving 14 bases of the junction unmatched. This CDR3 has 19 amino acids. CDR3 in DNA: TGTGCCATCAGTGAGTCTTACAACAAAGCGGGGAAGAGCACCGGGGAGCTGTTTTTT. This sequence encodes CAISESYNKAGKSTGELFF.

This clone was picked up one time. The chain has TRBV11-2 and TRBJ2-5, with D perhaps matching TRBD1 or TRBD2 (6 bases each). The CDR3 is 13 residues long. Germline CDR1 is SGHAT and CDR2 is FQNNGV. The germline V and J ends were trimmed by 3 bases and 5 bases, with 10 bases remaining between them. CDR3 amino acids: CASSFGGWETQYF. The CDR3 DNA reads TGTGCCAGCAGCTTCGGGGGCTGGGAGACCCAGTACTTC.

The chain joins TRBV27 to TRBJ2-7, with D unclear. The CDR3 is 13 amino acids. Germline V gives CDR1 MNHEY, CDR2 SMNVEV (reference sequence). V was cut by 5 bases and J by 5 bases, with 13 bases left in between. The CDR3, as DNA: TGTGCCAGCAGTCCCTTTGGGGTGGACGAGCAGTACTTC. Translation gives CASSPFGVDEQYF.

The chain recombines TRBV9 with TRBJ2-3; D might be TRBD1 (7 bases). The CDR3 is 14 amino acids. In germline, CDR1 is SGDLS, CDR2 YYNGEE. The V end lost 7 bases, the J end lost 2 bases, and 14 bases lay between the germline ends. The CDR3 DNA sequence: TGTGCCAGCGAGGGGGCGGGACCCACAGATACGCAGTATTTT. Amino acids: CASEGAGPTDTQYF.

This chain uses TRBV9 with TRBJ1-5; 9 nucleotides line up with TRBD1. The length of the CDR3 is 17 residues. Germline CDR1 and CDR2: SGDLS and YYNGEE. Losses at the gene ends were 2 bases for V and 6 bases for J; bases not matched to a gene: 12. The CDR3 bases are TGTGCCAGCAGCGTTGCCCGGGACAGGGAAGCGGGTCAGCCCCAGCATTTT. Its translation is CASSVARDREAGQPQHF.

V is TRBV5-6 and J is TRBJ2-7, with D perhaps TRBD1 (6 bases). V was pared by 0 bases and J by 3 bases, with 13 bases between. Germline V gene sequence: CDR1 SGHDT, CDR2 YYEEEE. CDR3 size: 15 residues. The CDR3 sequence: CASSLEAGQIYEQYF. For the CDR3, the DNA is TGTGCCAGCAGCTTGGAGGCAGGACAGATCTACGAGCAGTACTTC.

This clone showed up just once. The chain employs TRBV28 and TRBJ1-3; no clear D. The germline CDR1 and CDR2 sequences are MDHEN and SYDVKM. V was shortened by 6 bases and J by 4 bases, with 16 bases between the two germline ends. This CDR3 is 15 amino acids long. CDR3 nucleotides: TGTGCCAGCAGCCGCCGACGGGTGGGAGGAAACACCATATATTTT. Protein product: CASSRRRVGGNTIYF.

V usage is TRBV4-2 and J usage is TRBJ2-4, with TRBD1 identical over 8 bases. CDR1 is LGHNA, CDR2 YNFKEQ, per germline. V lost 0 bases, J lost 5 bases, and 12 bases stayed unmatched. This CDR3 has 18 residues. Here the CDR3 reads CASSQDSGGEGIQNIQYF. Written as DNA, the CDR3 is TGTGCCAGCAGCCAAGATTCAGGGGGCGAGGGTATCCAAAACATTCAGTACTTC.